This TCR beta chain was recovered during a study of graft-versus-host responses after intestinal transplantation. Study-level background: Tacrolimus plus steroids were given to all recipients for approximately 3 years, preceded by anti-thymocyte globulin induction. Study-level results: Early after transplant, HvG declines were associated with peak levels of circulating GvH clones. Across patients carrying graft-donor T cell macrochimerism, allografts held high graft-versus-host to host-versus-graft clonal ratios.

Here immunoSEQ multiplex PCR was the method, and the copy in TCRdb shows in-frame clones only, minus some. The repertoire holds under 90,000 clones, with 75% to 95% as singletons. About this clone itself: The target antigen is unknown. This same CDR3 is encoded by further DNA sequences in the sample.

Germline CDR1 reads SNHLY; CDR2 reads FYNNEI. V dropped 10 bases and J dropped 7 bases, with 14 bases sitting between them. The CDR3 contains 13 residues. This TCR was sampled from a human donor who was the organ donor for an intestinal transplant. The rearrangement joins TRBV2 to TRBJ1-6; no reliable D call. The starting material was unstimulated CD4+ T cells sorted from spleen or lymph node cells, obtained before transplant. The chain's CDR3 is CANTRGRNSPLHF. For the CDR3, the DNA is TGTGCCAACACGCGCGGGCGCAATTCACCCCTCCACTTT.